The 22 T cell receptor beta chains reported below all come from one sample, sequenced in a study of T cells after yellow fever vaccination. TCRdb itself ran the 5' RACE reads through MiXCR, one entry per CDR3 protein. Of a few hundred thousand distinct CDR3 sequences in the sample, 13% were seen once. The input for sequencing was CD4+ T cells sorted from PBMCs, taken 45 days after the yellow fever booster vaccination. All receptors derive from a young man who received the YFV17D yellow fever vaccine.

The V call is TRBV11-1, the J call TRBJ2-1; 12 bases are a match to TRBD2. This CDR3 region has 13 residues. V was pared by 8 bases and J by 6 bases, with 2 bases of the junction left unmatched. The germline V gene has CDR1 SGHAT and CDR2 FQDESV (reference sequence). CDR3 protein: CASGTSGFNEQFF. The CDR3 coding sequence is TGTGCCAGCGGGACTAGCGGGTTCAATGAGCAGTTCTTC.

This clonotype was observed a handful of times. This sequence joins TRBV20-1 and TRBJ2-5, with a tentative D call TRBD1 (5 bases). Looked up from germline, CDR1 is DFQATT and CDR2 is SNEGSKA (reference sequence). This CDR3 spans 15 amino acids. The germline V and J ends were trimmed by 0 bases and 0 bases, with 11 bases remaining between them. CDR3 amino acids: CSARDHRKNQETQYF. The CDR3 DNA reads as TGCAGTGCTAGAGATCACAGGAAAAACCAAGAGACCCAGTACTTC.

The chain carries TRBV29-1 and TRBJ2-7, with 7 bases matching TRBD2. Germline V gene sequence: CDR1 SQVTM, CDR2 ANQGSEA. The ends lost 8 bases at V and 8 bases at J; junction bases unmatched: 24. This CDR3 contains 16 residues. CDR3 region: CSIGWGSGGRDIKQYF. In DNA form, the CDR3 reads TGCAGCATTGGTTGGGGCTCGGGCGGGAGAGACATTAAGCAGTACTTC.

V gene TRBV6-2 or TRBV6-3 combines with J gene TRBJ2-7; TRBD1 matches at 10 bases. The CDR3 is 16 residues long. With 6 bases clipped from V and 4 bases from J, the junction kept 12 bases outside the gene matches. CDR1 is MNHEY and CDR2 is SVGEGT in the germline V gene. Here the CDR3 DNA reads TGTGCCAGCAGCTCTCCAGACAGGGGGCTTACGTACGAGCAGTACTTC. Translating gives CASSSPDRGLTYEQYF.

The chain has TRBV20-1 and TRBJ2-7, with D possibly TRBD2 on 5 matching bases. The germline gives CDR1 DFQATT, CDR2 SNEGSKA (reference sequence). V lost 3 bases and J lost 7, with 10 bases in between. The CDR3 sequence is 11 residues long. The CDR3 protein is CSASGTGEQYF. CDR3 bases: TGCAGTGCTAGCGGAACGGGGGAGCAGTACTTC.

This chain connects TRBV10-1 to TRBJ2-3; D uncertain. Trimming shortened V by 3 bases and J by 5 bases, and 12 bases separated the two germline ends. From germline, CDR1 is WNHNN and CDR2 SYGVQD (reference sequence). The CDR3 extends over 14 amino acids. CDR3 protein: CASSDGPYQDTQYF. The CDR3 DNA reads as TGCGCCAGCAGTGACGGGCCTTACCAAGATACGCAGTATTTT.

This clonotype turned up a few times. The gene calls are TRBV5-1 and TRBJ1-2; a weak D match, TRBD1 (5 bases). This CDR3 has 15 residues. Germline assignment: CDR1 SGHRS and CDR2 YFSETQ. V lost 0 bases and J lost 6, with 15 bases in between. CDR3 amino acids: CASSLEQEPLHGYTF. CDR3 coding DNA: TGCGCCAGCAGCTTGGAACAGGAGCCTCTTCATGGCTACACCTTC. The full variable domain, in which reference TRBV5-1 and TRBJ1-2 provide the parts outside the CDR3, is KAGVTQTPRYLIKTRGQQVTLSCSPISGHRSVSWYQQTPGQGLQFLFEYFSETQRNKGNFPGRFSGRQFSNSRSEMNVSTLELGDSALYLCASSLEQEPLHGYTFGSGTRLTVV.

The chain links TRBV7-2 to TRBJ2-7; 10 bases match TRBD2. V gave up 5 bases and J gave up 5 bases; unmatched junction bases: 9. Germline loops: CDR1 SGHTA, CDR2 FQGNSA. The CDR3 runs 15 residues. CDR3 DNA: TGTGCCAGCAGCCAAGGGGGAGCGGGAGGGAACGAGCAGTACTTC. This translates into CASSQGGAGGNEQYF. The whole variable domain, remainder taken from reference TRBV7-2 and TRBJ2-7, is GAGVSQSPSNKVTEKGKDVELRCDPISGHTALYWYRQSLGQGLEFLIYFQGNSAPDKSGLPSDRFSAERTGGSVSTLTIQRTQQEDSAVYLCASSQGGAGGNEQYFGPGTRLTVT.

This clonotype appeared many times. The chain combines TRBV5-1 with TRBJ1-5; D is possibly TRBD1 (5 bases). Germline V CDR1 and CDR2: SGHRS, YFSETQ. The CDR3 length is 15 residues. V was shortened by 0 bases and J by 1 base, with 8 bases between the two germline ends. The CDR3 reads CASSLVGGSNQPQHF. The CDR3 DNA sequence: TGCGCCAGCAGCTTGGTTGGGGGGAGCAATCAGCCCCAGCATTTT.

The CDR3 spells CASSLSEFYEQYF. CDR3 DNA sequence: TGTGCCAGCAGCTTATCGGAGTTTTACGAGCAGTACTTC. This sequence joins TRBV7-7 and TRBJ2-7; D is ambiguous. Germline V gene lookup returns CDR1 SSHAT and CDR2 FNYEAQ (reference sequence). The V gene lost 2 bases and the J gene lost 4 bases, with 9 bases spanning the gap. The CDR3 consists of 13 residues.

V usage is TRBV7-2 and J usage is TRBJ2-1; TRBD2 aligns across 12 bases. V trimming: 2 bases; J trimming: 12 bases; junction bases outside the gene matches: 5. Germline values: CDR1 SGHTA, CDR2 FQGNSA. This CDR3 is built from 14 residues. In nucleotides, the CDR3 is TGTGCCAGCAGCTTAAGGACTAGCGGGACGGGGCAGTTCTTC. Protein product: CASSLRTSGTGQFF.

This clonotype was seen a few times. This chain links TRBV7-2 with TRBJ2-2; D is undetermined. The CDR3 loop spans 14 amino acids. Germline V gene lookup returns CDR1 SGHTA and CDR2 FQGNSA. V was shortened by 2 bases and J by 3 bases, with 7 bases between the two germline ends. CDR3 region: CASSLYSYTGELFF. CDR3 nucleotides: TGTGCCAGCAGCTTATACAGTTACACCGGGGAGCTGTTTTTT. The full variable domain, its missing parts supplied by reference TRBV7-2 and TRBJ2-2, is GAGVSQSPSNKVTEKGKDVELRCDPISGHTALYWYRQSLGQGLEFLIYFQGNSAPDKSGLPSDRFSAERTGGSVSTLTIQRTQQEDSAVYLCASSLYSYTGELFFGEGSRLTVL.

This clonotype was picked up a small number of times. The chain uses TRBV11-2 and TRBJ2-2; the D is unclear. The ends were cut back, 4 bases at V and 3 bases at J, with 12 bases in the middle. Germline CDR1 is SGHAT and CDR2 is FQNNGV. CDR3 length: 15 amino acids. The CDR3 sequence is CASSSRVDYTGELFF. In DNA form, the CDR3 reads TGTGCCAGCAGCTCAAGGGTTGATTACACCGGGGAGCTGTTTTTT.

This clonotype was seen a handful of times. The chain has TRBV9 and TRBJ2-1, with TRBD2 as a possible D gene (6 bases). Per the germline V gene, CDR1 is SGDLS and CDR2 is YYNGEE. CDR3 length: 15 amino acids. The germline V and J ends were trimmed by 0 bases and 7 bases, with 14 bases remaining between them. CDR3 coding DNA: TGTGCCAGCAGCGTAGCGGGCCGGGACTGGAATGAGCAGTTCTTC. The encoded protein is CASSVAGRDWNEQFF.

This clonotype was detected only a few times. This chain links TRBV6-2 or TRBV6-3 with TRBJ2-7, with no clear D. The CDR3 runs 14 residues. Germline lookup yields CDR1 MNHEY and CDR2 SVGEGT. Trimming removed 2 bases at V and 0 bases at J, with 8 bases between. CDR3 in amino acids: CASSYTASSYEQYF. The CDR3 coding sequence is TGTGCCAGCAGTTACACGGCGTCCTCCTACGAGCAGTACTTC.

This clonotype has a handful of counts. The CDR3 bases are TGCGCCAGCAGCTTGGGTGGAGAGAACAATGAGCAGTTCTTC. Translation: CASSLGGENNEQFF. The chain employs TRBV5-1 and TRBJ2-1, with D unresolved. The CDR3 is 14 amino acids. V gave up 0 bases and J gave up 5 bases, with 9 bases separating them. Germline CDR1 is SGHRS and CDR2 is YFSETQ. Full variable domain (rest looked up from reference TRBV5-1 and TRBJ2-1): KAGVTQTPRYLIKTRGQQVTLSCSPISGHRSVSWYQQTPGQGLQFLFEYFSETQRNKGNFPGRFSGRQFSNSRSEMNVSTLELGDSALYLCASSLGGENNEQFFGPGTRLTVL.

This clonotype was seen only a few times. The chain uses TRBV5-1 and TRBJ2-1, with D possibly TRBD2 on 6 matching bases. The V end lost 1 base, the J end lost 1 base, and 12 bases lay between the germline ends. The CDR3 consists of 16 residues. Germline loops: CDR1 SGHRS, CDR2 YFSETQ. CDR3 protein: CASSLLGAGSYNEQFF. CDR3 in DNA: TGCGCCAGCAGCTTGCTTGGGGCGGGGTCCTACAATGAGCAGTTCTTC.

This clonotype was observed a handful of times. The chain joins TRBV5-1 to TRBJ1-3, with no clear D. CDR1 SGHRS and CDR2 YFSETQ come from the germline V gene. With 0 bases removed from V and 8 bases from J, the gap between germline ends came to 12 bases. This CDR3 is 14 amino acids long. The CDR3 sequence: CASSLVGSLDTIYF. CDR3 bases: TGCGCCAGCAGCTTGGTGGGCAGTTTGGACACCATATATTTT.

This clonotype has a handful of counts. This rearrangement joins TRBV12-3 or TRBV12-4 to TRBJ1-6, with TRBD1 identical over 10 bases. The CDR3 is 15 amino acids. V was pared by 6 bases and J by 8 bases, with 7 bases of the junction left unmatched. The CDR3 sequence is CASRQRTGGDSPLHF. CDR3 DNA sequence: TGTGCCAGCAGACAAAGGACAGGGGGAGATTCACCCCTCCACTTT.

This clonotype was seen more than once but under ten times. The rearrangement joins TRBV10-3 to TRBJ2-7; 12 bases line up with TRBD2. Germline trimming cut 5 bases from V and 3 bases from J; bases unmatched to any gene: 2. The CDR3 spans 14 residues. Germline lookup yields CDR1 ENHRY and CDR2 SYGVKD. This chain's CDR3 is CAISRLAGDYEQYF. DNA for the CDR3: TGTGCCATCAGTCGACTAGCGGGGGACTACGAGCAGTACTTC.

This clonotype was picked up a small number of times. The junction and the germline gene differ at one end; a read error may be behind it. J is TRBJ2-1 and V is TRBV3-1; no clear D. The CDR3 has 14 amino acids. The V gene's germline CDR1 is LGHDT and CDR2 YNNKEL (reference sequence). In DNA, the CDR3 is TGTGCCAGCAGCTTTATTGACTCCTCCAATGAGCAGTTCTTC. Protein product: CASSFIDSSNEQFF.

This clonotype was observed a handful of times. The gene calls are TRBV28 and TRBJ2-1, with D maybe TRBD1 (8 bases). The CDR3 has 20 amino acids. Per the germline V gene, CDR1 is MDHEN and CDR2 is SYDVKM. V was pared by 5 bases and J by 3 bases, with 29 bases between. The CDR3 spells CASSGRGTGRGQRDYNEQFF. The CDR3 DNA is TGTGCCAGCAGTGGTCGAGGGACAGGTCGGGGCCAGCGGGACTACAATGAGCAGTTCTTC.